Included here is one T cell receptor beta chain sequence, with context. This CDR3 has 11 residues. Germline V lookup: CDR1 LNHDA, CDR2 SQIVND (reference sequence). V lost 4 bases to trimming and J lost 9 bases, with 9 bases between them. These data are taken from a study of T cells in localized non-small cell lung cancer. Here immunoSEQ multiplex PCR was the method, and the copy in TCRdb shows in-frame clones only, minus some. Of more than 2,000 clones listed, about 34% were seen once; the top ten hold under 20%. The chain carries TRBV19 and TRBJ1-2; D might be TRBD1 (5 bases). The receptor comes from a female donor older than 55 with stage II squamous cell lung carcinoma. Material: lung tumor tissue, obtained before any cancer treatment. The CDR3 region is CASSTGTRYTF. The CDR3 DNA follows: TGTGCCAGTAGTACCGGGACCCGCTACACCTTC.